This T cell receptor (beta chain) was retrieved from a study of technical replicates of blood from a few donors (dated 2017 in TCRdb). About this clone: The clone's antigen remains unknown. There are no base qualities to consult, and no much larger clone falls within one base.

The germline V and J ends show losses of 5 bases and 1 base respectively, and no gene match explains 5 bases of the junction. Its CDR3 holds 15 amino acids, cysteine through phenylalanine. CDR3 DNA is the only sequence kept; it has 45 bases, read in frame from the first base. The germline V gene gives CDR1 as SGHRS and CDR2 as YFSETQ. Receptor amplification or capture employed the immunoSEQ multiplex PCR assay. TCRdb holds this immuneACCESS table with in-frame rearrangements only. Some clones are missing; in checked studies, unresolved V genes explain under half, and the rest has no known cause. Recorded for this sample are around 76,000 clones; about 89% of them occurred a single time. Together, the top ten hold under 0.3% of the sample.

Specimen: T cells isolated from PBMCs. The clonotype originates from a human donor in good health. The chain employs TRBV5-1 and TRBJ2-5, and TRBD2 aligns with 10 junction nucleotides. The CDR3 amino acid sequence is: CASRISGGLQETQYF. The sequenced DNA is TGCGCCAGCAGGATTAGCGGGGGGCTCCAAGAGACCCAGTACTTC. This CDR3, with the reference TRBV5-1 and TRBJ2-5 proteins standing in past its ends, gives the full variable domain KAGVTQTPRYLIKTRGQQVTLSCSPISGHRSVSWYQQTPGQGLQFLFEYFSETQRNKGNFPGRFSGRQFSNSRSEMNVSTLELGDSALYLCASRISGGLQETQYFGPGTRLLVL.